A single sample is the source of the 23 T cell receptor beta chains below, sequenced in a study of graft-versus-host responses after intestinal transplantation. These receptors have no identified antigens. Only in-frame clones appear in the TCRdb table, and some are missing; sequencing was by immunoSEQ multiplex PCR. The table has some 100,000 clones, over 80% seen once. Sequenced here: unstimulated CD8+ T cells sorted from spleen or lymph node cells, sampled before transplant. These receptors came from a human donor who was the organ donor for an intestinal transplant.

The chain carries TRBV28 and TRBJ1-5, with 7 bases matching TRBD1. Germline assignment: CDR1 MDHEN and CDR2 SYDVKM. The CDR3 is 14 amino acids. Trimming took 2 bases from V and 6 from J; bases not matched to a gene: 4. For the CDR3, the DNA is TGTGCCAGCAGTTTAACAGGGGCGGGTCAGCCCCAGCATTTT. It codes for CASSLTGAGQPQHF.

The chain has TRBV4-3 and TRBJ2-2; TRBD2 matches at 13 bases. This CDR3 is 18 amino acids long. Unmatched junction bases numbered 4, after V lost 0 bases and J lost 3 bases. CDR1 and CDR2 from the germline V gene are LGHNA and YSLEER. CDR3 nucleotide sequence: TGCGCCAGCAGCCAAGATGGACTAGCGGGAGAGGACACCGGGGAGCTGTTTTTT. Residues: CASSQDGLAGEDTGELFF.

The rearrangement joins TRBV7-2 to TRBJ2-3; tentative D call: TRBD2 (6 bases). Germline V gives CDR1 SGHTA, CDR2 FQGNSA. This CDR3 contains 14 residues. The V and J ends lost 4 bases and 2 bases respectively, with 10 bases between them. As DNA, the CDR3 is TGTGCCAGCAGCTCGGGACTTAACACAGATACGCAGTATTTT. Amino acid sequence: CASSSGLNTDTQYF.

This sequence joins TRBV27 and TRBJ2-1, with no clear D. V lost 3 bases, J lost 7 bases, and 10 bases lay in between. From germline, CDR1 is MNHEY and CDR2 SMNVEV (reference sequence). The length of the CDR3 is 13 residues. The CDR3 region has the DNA TGTGCCAGCAGTTTGGTGTTCAGTAATGAGCAGTTCTTC. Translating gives CASSLVFSNEQFF.

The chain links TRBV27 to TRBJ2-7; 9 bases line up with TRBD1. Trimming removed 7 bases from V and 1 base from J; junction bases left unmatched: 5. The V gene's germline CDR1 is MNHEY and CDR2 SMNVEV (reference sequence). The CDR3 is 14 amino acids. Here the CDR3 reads CASTGTGPSYEQYF. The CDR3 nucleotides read TGTGCCAGCACTGGGACAGGGCCTTCCTACGAGCAGTACTTC.

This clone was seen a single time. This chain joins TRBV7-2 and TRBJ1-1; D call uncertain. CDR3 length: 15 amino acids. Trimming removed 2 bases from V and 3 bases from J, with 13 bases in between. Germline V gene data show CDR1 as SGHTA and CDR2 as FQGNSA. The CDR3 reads CASSLSAFGDTEAFF. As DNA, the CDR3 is TGTGCCAGCAGCTTATCCGCGTTCGGGGACACTGAAGCTTTCTTT. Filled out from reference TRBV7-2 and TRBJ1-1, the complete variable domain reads GAGVSQSPSNKVTEKGKDVELRCDPISGHTALYWYRQSLGQGLEFLIYFQGNSAPDKSGLPSDRFSAERTGGSVSTLTIQRTQQEDSAVYLCASSLSAFGDTEAFFGQGTRLTVV.

The CDR3 region is CASSSLNLQETQYF. As DNA, the CDR3 is TGTGCCAGTAGTAGCCTCAACCTACAAGAGACCCAGTACTTC. The V gene is TRBV19, the J gene TRBJ2-5, with D unclear. CDR3 length: 14 amino acids. V was shortened by 4 bases and J by 2 bases, with 11 bases between the two germline ends. Per germline, CDR1 LNHDA and CDR2 SQIVND (reference sequence).

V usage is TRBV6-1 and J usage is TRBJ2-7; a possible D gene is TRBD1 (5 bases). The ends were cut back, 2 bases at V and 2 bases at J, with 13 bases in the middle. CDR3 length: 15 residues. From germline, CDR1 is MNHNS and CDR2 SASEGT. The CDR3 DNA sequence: TGTGCCAGCAGTGAACTAGGGCAGGGCCCCTACGAGCAGTACTTC. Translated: CASSELGQGPYEQYF.

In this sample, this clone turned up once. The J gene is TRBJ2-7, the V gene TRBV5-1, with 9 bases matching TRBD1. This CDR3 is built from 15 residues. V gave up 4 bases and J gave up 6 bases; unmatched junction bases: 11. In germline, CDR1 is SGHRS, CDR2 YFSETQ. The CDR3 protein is CASSQGTGLFGEQYF. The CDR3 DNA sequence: TGCGCCAGCAGCCAAGGGACAGGGCTTTTCGGCGAGCAGTACTTC.

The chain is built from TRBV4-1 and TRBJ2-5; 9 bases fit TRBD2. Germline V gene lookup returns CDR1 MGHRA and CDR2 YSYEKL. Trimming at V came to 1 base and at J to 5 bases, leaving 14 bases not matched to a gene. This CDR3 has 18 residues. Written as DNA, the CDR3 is TGCGCCAGCAGCCAAGTCGGCGCGGGGGGGCTGCCAGGCGAGACCCAGTACTTC. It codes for CASSQVGAGGLPGETQYF.

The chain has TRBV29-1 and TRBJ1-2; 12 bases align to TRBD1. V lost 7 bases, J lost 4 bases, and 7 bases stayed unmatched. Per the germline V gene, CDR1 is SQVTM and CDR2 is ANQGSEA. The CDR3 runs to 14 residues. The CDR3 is CSAKPGQGAYGYTF. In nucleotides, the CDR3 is TGCAGCGCAAAACCGGGACAGGGGGCCTATGGCTACACCTTC.

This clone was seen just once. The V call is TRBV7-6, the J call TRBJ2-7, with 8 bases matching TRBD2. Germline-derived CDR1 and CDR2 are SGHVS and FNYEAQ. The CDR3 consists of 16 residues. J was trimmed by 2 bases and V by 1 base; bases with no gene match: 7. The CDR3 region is CASSLGSSGRTYEQYF. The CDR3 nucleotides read TGTGCCAGCAGCTTAGGCTCAAGCGGGAGAACCTACGAGCAGTACTTC.

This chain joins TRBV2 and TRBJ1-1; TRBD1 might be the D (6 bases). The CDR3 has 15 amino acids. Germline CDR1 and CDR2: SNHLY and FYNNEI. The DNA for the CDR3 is TGTGCTGCCGGCCGGGGGGGCGTCGGTGACACTGAAGCTTTCTTT. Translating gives CAAGRGGVGDTEAFF.

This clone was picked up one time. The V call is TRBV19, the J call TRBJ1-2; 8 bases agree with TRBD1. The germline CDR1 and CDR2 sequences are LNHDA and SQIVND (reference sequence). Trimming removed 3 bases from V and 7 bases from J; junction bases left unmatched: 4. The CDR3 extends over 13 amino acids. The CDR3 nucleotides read TGTGCCAGTAGTATTCCGGACAGGGCTGGCTACACCTTC. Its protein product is CASSIPDRAGYTF.

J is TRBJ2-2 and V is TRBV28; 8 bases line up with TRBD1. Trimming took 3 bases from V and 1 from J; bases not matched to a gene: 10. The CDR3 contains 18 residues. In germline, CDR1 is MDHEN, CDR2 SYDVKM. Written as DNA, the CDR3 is TGTGCCAGCAGTTTTGTCCTCCCGGGACAGGAGAACACCGGGGAGCTGTTTTTT. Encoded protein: CASSFVLPGQENTGELFF.

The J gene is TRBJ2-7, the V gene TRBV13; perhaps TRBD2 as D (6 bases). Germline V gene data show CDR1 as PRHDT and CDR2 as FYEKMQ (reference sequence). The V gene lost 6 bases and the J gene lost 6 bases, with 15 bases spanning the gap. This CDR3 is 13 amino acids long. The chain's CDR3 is CASRGTRGSEQYF. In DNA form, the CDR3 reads TGTGCCAGCAGGGGGACTCGCGGTTCCGAGCAGTACTTC.

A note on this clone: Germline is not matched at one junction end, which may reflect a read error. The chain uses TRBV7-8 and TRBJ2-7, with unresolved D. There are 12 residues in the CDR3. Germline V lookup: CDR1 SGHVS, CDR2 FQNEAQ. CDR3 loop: CASRDMGVEQYF. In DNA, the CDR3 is TGTGCCAGCAGAGACATGGGTGTCGAGCAGTACTTT.

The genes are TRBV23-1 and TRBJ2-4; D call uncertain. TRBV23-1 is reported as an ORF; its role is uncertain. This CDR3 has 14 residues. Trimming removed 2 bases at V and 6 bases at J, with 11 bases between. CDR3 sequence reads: CASSQDSKGNIQYF. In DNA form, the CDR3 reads TGCGCCAGCAGTCAAGATAGCAAAGGAAACATTCAGTACTTC.

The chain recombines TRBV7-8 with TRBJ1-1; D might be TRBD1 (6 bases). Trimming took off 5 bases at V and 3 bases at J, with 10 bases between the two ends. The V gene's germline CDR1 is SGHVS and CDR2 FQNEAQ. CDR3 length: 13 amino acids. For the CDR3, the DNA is TGTGCCAGCAGCAACGGACAGTACACTGAAGCTTTCTTT. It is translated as CASSNGQYTEAFF. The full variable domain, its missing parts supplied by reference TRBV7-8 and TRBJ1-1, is GAGVSQSPRYKVAKRGQDVALRCDPISGHVSLFWYQQALGQGPEFLTYFQNEAQLDKSGLPSDRFFAERPEGSVSTLKIQRTQQEDSAVYLCASSNGQYTEAFFGQGTRLTVV.

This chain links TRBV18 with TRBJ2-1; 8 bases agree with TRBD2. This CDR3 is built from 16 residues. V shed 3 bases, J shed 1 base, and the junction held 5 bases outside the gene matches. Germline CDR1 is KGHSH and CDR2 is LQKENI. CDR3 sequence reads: CASSPPRGRSYNEQFF. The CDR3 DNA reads TGTGCCAGCTCACCTCCTCGCGGGAGGTCCTACAATGAGCAGTTCTTC.

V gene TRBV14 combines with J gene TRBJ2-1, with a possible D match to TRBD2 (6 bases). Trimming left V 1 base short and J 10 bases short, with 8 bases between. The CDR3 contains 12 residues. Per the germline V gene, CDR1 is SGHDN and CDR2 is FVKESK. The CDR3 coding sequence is TGTGCCAGCAGCCAAGGGGGAGGAGAGCAGTTCTTC. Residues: CASSQGGGEQFF.

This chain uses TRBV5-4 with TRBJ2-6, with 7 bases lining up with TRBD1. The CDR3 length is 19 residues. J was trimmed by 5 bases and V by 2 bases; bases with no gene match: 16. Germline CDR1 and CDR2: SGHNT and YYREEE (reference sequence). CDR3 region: CASSLQGTPYSRRANVLTF. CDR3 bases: TGTGCCAGCAGCTTACAGGGGACACCCTATTCGCGAAGGGCCAACGTCCTGACTTTC.

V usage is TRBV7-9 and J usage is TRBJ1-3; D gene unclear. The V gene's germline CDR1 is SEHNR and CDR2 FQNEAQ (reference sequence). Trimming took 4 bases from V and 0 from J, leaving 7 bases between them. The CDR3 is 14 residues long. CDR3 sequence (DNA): TGTGCCAGCAGCTCAGACATCTCTGGAAACACCATATATTTT. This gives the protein CASSSDISGNTIYF.